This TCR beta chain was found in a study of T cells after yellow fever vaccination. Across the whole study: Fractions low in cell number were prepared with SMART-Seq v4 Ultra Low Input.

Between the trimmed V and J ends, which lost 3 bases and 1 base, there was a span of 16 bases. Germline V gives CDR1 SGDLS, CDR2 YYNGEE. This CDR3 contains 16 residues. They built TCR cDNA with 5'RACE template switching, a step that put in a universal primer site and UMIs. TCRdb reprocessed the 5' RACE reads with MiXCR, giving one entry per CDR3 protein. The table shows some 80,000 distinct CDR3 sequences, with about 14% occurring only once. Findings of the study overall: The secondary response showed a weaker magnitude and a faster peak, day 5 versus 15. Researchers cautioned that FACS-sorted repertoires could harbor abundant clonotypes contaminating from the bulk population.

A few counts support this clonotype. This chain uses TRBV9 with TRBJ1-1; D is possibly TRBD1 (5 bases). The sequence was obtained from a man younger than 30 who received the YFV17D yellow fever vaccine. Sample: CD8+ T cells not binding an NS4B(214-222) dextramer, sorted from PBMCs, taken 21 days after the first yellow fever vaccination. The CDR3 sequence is CASSAPGGDENTEAFF. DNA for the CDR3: TGTGCCAGCAGCGCGCCGGGAGGGGATGAGAACACTGAAGCTTTCTTT.